This TCR beta chain was sequenced in a study of T cells after posttransplantation cyclophosphamide. Whole-study findings and limits: Tissue-infiltrating T cells from skin or gut overlapped little with blood T cells. Later blood repertoires were often dominated by clones from the donor CD8+ memory compartment. Recipient CMV seropositivity and CMV reactivation strongly tracked TRB clonality.

Remarks on this clone: Antigen specificity is unknown.

Peripheral blood was collected from the related graft donor on the marrow donation day. The protocol was immunoSEQ multiplex PCR, while the TCRdb copy is restricted to in-frame clones and leaves out a portion. This table has fewer than 55,000 clones, 94% appearing once. J lost 5 bases, V lost 5 bases, and 10 bases had no gene match. This CDR3 contains 17 residues. Germline CDR1 reads SGHAT; CDR2 reads FQNNGV. The sequenced sample was PBMCs. This chain joins TRBV11-2 and TRBJ1-6; 9 bases are shared with TRBD1. This sequence was found in a woman aged 25 to 39 in good health and a related stem cell transplant donor. The CDR3 spells CASSVGINRGHNSPLHF. Here the CDR3 DNA reads TGTGCCAGCAGCGTTGGTATTAACAGGGGGCATAATTCACCCCTCCACTTT.